The next 3 T cell receptor beta chains were all read from a single sample in a study of blood T cells in healthy people across ages. Together with a sample-barcoded 5' primer, a J-beta primer mix was included in a second PCR lasting about 6 to 11 cycles. Each CDR3 protein gets one entry after TCRdb re-called the 5' RACE reads with MiXCR. The table shows about 680,000 distinct CDR3 sequences, with roughly 50% occurring only once. The sequenced sample was blood. Receptors were obtained from a woman aged 55-70 years in good health.

The chain links TRBV24-1 to TRBJ1-5; D gene ambiguous. The germline gives CDR1 KGHDR, CDR2 SFDVKD. Trimming took 7 bases from V and 1 from J, leaving 16 bases between them. The CDR3 is 16 residues long. The CDR3 is CATSDPRSGSNQPQHF. In DNA form, the CDR3 reads TGTGCCACCAGCGATCCACGAAGTGGGAGCAATCAGCCCCAGCATTTT.

Note on this clonotype: One base away lies a much larger clone, so this may be a sequencing read error. The chain links TRBV29-1 to TRBJ2-5; a weak D match, TRBD1 (6 bases). The CDR3 sequence is 12 residues long. Germline V gene sequence: CDR1 SQVTM, CDR2 ANQGSEA. The CDR3 is CSIEAGAETQYF. CDR3 sequence (DNA): TGCAGCATTGAAGCAGGGGCAGAGACCCAGTACTTC.

The chain uses TRBV7-8 and TRBJ2-5; 7 nucleotides agree with TRBD1. The V and J ends lost 5 bases and 1 base, in that order; junction bases with no gene match: 7. CDR1 SGHVS and CDR2 FQNEAQ come from the germline V gene. The CDR3 has 15 amino acids. The CDR3 sequence: CASSPIWDSQETQYF. The CDR3 nucleotides are TGTGCCAGCAGCCCGATTTGGGACAGCCAAGAGACCCAGTACTTC.